By share, the clone carrying this T cell receptor beta chain ranks as medium-sized (0.01 to 0.1%). Repertoires were generated with immunoSEQ multiplex PCR, while TCRdb's copy carries only in-frame clones and drops some. The sample lists 47,000 or so clones, 85% seen once, with roughly 26% in the top ten. These data belong to a study of radiotherapy plus CTLA-4 blockade in lung cancer. CDR3 length: 11 residues. The germline gives CDR1 DFQATT, CDR2 SNEGSKA (reference sequence). The sequence was collected from a human donor with non-small cell lung cancer whose response to radiotherapy plus ipilimumab could not be evaluated. This sequence joins TRBV20-1 and TRBJ2-1, with a tentative D call TRBD2 (5 bases). The sequences come from peripheral blood, collected from a patient treated with radiotherapy plus ipilimumab. The CDR3 DNA reads as TGCGGACCACAATGGGAGAATGAGCAGTTCTTC. Its translation: CGPQWENEQFF.